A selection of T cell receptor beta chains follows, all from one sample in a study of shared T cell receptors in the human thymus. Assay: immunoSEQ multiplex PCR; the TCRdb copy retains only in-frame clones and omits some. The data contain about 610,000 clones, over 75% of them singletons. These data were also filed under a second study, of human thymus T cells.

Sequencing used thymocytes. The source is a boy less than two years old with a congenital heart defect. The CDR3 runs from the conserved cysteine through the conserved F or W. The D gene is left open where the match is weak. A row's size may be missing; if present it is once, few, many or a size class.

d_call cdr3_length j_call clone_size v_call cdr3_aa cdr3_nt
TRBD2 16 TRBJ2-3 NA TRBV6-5 CASSYGLAGRADTQYF TGTGCCAGCAGTTATGGTCTAGCGGGAAGGGCAGATACGCAGTATTTT
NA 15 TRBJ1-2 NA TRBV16 CASSLEAGGGYGYTF TGTGCCAGCAGCCTCGAGGCGGGAGGGGGCTATGGCTACACCTTC
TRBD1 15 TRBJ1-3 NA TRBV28 CASGWQGALGDTIYF TGTGCCAGCGGTTGGCAGGGGGCCCTTGGAGACACCATATATTTT
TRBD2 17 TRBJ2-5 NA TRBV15 CATSGPPSGRAVKTQYF TGTGCCACCAGCGGACCACCTAGCGGGAGGGCCGTGAAGACCCAGTACTTC
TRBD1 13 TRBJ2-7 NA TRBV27 CASSTGDSYEQYF TGTGCCAGCAGTACAGGGGATTCCTACGAGCAGTACTTC
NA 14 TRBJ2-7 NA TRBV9 CASSPRQSSYEQYF TGTGCCAGCAGCCCCCGACAGAGCTCCTACGAGCAGTACTTC
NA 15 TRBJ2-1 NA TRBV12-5 CASGLSPSRYNEQFF TGTGCTAGTGGTTTGTCCCCTAGCAGGTACAATGAGCAGTTCTTC
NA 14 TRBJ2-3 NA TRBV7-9 CASSRRQFPDTQYF TGTGCCAGCAGCCGTCGACAGTTTCCAGATACGCAGTATTTT
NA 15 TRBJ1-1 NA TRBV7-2 CASSSLGHPNTEAFF TGTGCCAGCAGCTCACTTGGACACCCGAACACTGAAGCTTTCTTT
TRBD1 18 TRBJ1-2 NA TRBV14 CASSPSTPFGQVSYGYTF TGTGCCAGCAGCCCCTCAACACCCTTCGGACAGGTCTCCTATGGCTACACCTTC
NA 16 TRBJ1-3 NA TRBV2 CASSPPTVYSGNTIYF TGTGCCAGCAGCCCCCCGACAGTTTATTCTGGAAACACCATATATTTT
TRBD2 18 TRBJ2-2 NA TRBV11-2 CASSFLGRAQRNTGELFF TGTGCCAGCAGCTTCCTAGGGAGGGCCCAAAGGAACACCGGGGAGCTGTTTTTT
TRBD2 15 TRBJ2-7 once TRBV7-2 CASSLVWREGCEQYF TGTGCCAGCAGCTTAGTGTGGCGGGAGGGCTGCGAGCAGTACTTC
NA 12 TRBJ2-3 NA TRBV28 CASRHITDTQYF TGTGCCAGCAGGCACATCACAGATACGCAGTATTTT
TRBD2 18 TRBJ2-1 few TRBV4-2 CASSQSIVAGGPGNEQFF TGTGCCAGCAGCCAATCTATAGTCGCGGGAGGGCCAGGGAATGAGCAGTTCTTC
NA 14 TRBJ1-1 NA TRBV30 CAWSVFREETEAFF TGTGCCTGGAGTGTATTCAGGGAGGAGACTGAAGCTTTCTTT
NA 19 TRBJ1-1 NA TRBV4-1 CASSQERSREDPTNTEAFF TGCGCCAGCAGCCAAGAACGGTCTCGGGAAGATCCTACGAACACTGAAGCTTTCTTT
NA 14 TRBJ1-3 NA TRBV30 CAWNREYSGNTIYF TGTGCCTGGAACAGGGAGTACTCTGGAAACACCATATATTTT
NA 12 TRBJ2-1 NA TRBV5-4 CASSQDWGEQFF TGTGCCAGCAGCCAGGACTGGGGTGAGCAGTTCTTC
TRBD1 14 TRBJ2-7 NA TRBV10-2 CASRDQGAGNEQYF TGCGCCAGCAGGGACCAGGGGGCAGGGAACGAGCAGTACTTC
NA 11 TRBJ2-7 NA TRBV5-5 CASSCDYEQYF TGTGCCAGCAGCTGCGATTACGAGCAGTACTTC
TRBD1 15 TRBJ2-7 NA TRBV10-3 CAISEFSGTDYEQYF TGTGCCATCAGTGAGTTCTCCGGGACAGACTACGAGCAGTACTTC
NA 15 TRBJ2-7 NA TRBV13 CASSLVGHPPNEQYF TGTGCCAGCAGCCTAGTCGGACACCCTCCCAACGAGCAGTACTTC
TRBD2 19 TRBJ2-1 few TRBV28 CASSPPGGVIAVGRNEQFF TGTGCCAGCAGTCCTCCGGGGGGGGTAATAGCGGTAGGGCGCAATGAGCAGTTCTTC
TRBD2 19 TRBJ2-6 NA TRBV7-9 CASSLVGLAEPSGANVLTF TGTGCCAGCAGCTTAGTAGGACTAGCGGAACCCTCTGGGGCCAACGTCCTGACTTTC
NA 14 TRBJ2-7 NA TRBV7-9 CASSLARPRDEQYF TGTGCCAGCAGCTTGGCCCGACCCCGGGACGAGCAGTACTTC
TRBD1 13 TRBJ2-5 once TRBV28 CASLQGAGETQYF TGTGCCAGCCTACAGGGGGCGGGGGAGACCCAGTACTTC
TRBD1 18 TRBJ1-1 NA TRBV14 CASSPDPTDREGNTEAFF TGTGCCAGCAGCCCGGATCCGACGGACAGGGAGGGAAACACTGAAGCTTTCTTT
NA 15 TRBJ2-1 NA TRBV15 CATRTRHLSTTEQFF TGTGCCACCCGCACCCGACACCTCTCAACGACTGAGCAGTTCTTC
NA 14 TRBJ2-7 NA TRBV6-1 CASLAEGSSYEQYF TGTGCCAGCCTGGCAGAGGGCAGCTCCTACGAGCAGTACTTC
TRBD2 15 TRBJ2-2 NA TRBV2 CASSVIAGETGELFF TGTGCCAGCAGTGTTATAGCGGGAGAGACCGGGGAGCTGTTTTTT
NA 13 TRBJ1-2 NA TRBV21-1 CASSRGPNYGYTF TGTGCCAGCAGCAGGGGGCCCAACTATGGCTACACCTTC
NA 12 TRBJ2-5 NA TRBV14 CASSEAAATQYF TGTGCCAGCAGTGAAGCCGCGGCCACCCAGTACTTC
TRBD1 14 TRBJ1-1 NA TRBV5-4 CASSAPTGETEAFF TGTGCCAGCAGCGCCCCCACAGGGGAAACTGAAGCTTTCTTT
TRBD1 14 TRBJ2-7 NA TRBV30 CAWSVRRTGVEQYF TGTGCCTGGAGTGTACGTAGGACAGGGGTCGAGCAGTACTTC